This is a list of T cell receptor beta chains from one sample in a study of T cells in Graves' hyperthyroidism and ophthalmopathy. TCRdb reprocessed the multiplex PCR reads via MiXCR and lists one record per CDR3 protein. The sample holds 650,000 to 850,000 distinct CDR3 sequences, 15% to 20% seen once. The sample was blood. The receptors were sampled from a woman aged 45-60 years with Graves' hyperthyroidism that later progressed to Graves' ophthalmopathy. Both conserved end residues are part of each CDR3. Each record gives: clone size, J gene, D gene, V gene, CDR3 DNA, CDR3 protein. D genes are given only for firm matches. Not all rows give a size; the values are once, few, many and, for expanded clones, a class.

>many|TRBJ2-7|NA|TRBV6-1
TGTGCCAGCAGTGTGGGAGACAGAGCCTACGAGCAGTACTTC
CASSVGDRAYEQYF
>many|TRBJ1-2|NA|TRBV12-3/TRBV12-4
TGTGCCAGCACCCCGGAGGCCCGAGCTAACTATGGCTACACCTTC
CASTPEARANYGYTF
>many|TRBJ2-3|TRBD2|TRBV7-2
TGTGCCAGCAGCGGGAGGGCTAGCGGGGGAACAGATACGCAGTATTTT
CASSGRASGGTDTQYF
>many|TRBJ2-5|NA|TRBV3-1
TGTGCCAGCAGCCAAGATCTCGGTTCCCGGGAGTACTTC
CASSQDLGSREYF
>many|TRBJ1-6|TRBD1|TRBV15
TGTGCCACCAGCAGAGCAAGGACAGGGGCTGTAAATTCACCCCTCCACTTT
CATSRARTGAVNSPLHF
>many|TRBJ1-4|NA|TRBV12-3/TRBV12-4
TGTGCCAGCAGTTTAGGGGGGGACGATAATGAAAAACTGTTTTTT
CASSLGGDDNEKLFF
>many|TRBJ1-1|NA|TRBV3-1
TGTGCCAGCAGCCCTCAGACCAACACTGAAGCTTTCTTT
CASSPQTNTEAFF
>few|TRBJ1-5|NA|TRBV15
TGTGCCACCAGCAGAGATTACTTTCAGCCCCAGCATTTT
CATSRDYFQPQHF
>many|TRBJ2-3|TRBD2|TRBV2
TGTGCCAGCAGTGAAGCGGGACTAGCGGGGGGGCTGGCAGATACGCAGTATTTT
CASSEAGLAGGLADTQYF
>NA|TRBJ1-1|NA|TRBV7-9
TGTGCCAGCGGTTGGATGAACACTGAAGCTTTCTTT
CASGWMNTEAFF
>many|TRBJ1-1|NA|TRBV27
TGCGCCAGCAGCGCGACAGGTCTGAACACTGAAGCTTTCTTT
CASSATGLNTEAFF
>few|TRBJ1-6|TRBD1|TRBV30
TGTGCCTGGAGTGTGCAGGGGGGGGTTTCACCCCTCCACTTT
CAWSVQGGVSPLHF
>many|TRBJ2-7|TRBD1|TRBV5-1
TGCGCCAGCAGCCTAGAGGGTCAGGGGGCCAACGAGCAGTACTTC
CASSLEGQGANEQYF
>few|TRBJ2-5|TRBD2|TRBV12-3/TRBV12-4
TGTGCCAGCAGTTTATTAGCGGGGGGGATCCTCCAAGAGACCCAGTACTTC
CASSLLAGGILQETQYF
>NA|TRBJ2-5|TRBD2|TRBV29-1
TGCAGCGTAACTAGCGGAGAGACCCAGTACTTC
CSVTSGETQYF
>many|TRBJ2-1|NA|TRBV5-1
TGCGCCAGCAGCTTGAAAGGGGTCCACAATGAGCAGTTCTTC
CASSLKGVHNEQFF
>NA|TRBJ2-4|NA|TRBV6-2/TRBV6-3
TGTGCCAGCTCCGGGGGGCCAGCCAAAAACATTCAGTACTTC
CASSGGPAKNIQYF
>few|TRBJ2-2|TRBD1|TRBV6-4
TGTGCCAGCAGTCCGGGACAGGGGTCCGGGGAGCTGTTTTTT
CASSPGQGSGELFF
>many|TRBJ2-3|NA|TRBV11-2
TGTGCCAGCAGCTTAGGGGCCTCCGGTCCGCAGTATTTT
CASSLGASGPQYF
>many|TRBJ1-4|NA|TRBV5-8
TGTGCCAGCAGCTTAAGGTCATATGAAAAACTGTTTTTT
CASSLRSYEKLFF
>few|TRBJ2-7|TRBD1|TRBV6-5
TGTGCCAGCAGTTACCCGGGACAGGGGGACCACGAGCAGTACTTC
CASSYPGQGDHEQYF
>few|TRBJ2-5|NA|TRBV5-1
TGCGCCAGCAGCACCAACAGGGGACTGTCCGAGACCCAGTACTTC
CASSTNRGLSETQYF
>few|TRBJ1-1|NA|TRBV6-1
TGTGCCAGCAGTTTCTTTTCAGGGTCGAACACTGAAGCTTTCTTT
CASSFFSGSNTEAFF
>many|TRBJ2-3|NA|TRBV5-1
TGCGCCACTGGACAGACCCGCACAGATACGCAGTATTTT
CATGQTRTDTQYF
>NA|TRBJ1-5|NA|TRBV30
TGTGCCTGGAGTGTACTGGAGGGGGAGCAGCCCCAGCATTTT
CAWSVLEGEQPQHF
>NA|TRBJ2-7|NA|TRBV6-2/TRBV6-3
TGTGCCAGCAGTTACAGGGTATTAGCGCCCGAGCAGTACTTC
CASSYRVLAPEQYF
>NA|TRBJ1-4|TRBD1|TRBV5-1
TGCGCCAGCAGCGCCTGGGGGGACAGCAATGAAAAACTGTTTTTT
CASSAWGDSNEKLFF
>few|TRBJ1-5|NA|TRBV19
TGTGCCAGTAGTATCCCGGGGACCCAGGGCGGTCAGCCCCAGCATTTT
CASSIPGTQGGQPQHF
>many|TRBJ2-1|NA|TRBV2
TGTGCCAGCAGTGCGGGGCAAAGCTCCTACAATGAGCAGTTCTTC
CASSAGQSSYNEQFF
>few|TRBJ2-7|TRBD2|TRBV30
TGTGCCTGGAACCCTCTAGCGGGGGGGCCGTTGGAGCAGTACTTC
CAWNPLAGGPLEQYF
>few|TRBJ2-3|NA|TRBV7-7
TGTGCTAGCAGCCTAGGTGGGGGGCAGGGAGATACGCAGTATTTT
CASSLGGGQGDTQYF
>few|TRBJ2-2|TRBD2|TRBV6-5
TGTGCCAGCAGTTACCCGACTAGCGGGGGGATCGCCGGGGAGCTGTTTTTT
CASSYPTSGGIAGELFF
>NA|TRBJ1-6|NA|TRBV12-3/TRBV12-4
TGTGCCAGCAGTCCGAATCATAATTCACCCCTCCACTTT
CASSPNHNSPLHF
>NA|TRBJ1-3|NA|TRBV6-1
TGTGCCACCAGGGCCGGGGGCATCTCTGGAAACACCATATATTTT
CATRAGGISGNTIYF
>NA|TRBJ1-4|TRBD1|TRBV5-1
TGCGCCAGCAGCTTGGTGGCAGGGGGAATACAGGAAAAACTGTTTTTT
CASSLVAGGIQEKLFF
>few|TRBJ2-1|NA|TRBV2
TGTGCCAGCAGCCACCGGGAAGAGAGCTCCTACAATGAGCAGTTCTTC
CASSHREESSYNEQFF
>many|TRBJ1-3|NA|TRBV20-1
TGCAGTGCTAGGCACAGGGCGGCTGGAAACACCATATATTTT
CSARHRAAGNTIYF
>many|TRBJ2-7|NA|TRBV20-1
TGCAGTGCTGAGGGGGGAGGGTCCTACGAGCAGTACTTC
CSAEGGGSYEQYF
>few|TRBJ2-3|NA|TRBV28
TGTGCCAGCAGTTTATGGGCTAGCCGCGCTGGCACAGATACGCAGTATTTT
CASSLWASRAGTDTQYF
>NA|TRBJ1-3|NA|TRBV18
TGTGCCAGCTCACCCGAAGCCAGTGGAAACACCATATATTTT
CASSPEASGNTIYF
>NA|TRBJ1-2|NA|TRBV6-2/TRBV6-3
TGTGCCAGCCTCCAAGGGAGCTATGGCTACACCTTC
CASLQGSYGYTF
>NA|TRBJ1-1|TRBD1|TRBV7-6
TGTGCCAGCCGGCGAGGGGGCTCGGGCACTGAAGCTTTCTTT
CASRRGGSGTEAFF
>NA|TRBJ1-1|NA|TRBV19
TGTGCCAGTAGTATAGTTCCAGGGAGGCAAGCTTTCTTT
CASSIVPGRQAFF
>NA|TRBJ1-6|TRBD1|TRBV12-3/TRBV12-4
TGTGCCAGCAGTTTCGGCGGGACAGGGGATTCACCCCTCCACTTT
CASSFGGTGDSPLHF
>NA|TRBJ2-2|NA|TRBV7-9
TGTGCCAGCAGCTTAATTGCCGGGCTTCAGACCGGGGAGCTGTTTTTT
CASSLIAGLQTGELFF
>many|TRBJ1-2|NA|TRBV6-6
TGTGCCAGCAGTTACGGGCCAGACTATGGCTACACCTTC
CASSYGPDYGYTF
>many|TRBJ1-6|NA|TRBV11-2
TGTGCCAGCAGCTTAGATCGAGTAGGATTCCGCTTT
CASSLDRVGFRF
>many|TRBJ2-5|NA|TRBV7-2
TGTGCCAGCAGCTTTTACGGGACAAGCCAAGAGACCCAGTACTTC
CASSFYGTSQETQYF
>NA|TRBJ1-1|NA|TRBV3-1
TGTGCCAGCAGCCCCGGGTTCTCTAACACTGAAGCTTCCTTT
CASSPGFSNTEASF
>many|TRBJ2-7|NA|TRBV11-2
TGTGCCAGCAGCTCTAGAGACCAGGGATTTTTTCACGAGCAGTACTTC
CASSSRDQGFFHEQYF
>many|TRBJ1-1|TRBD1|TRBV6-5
TGTGCCAGCAGTTACCGGGACAGTGCCACTGAAGCTTTCTTT
CASSYRDSATEAFF